The next 5 T cell receptor beta chains were all read from a single sample in a study of T cell responses to AZD1222 COVID-19 vaccine. Assay used: immunoSEQ multiplex PCR; TCRdb lists only in-frame clones, some missing. Here the sample spans under 150,000 clones, 84% being singletons. Sequenced here: peripheral blood, sampled 28 days after the second AZD1222 dose. The receptors stem from an adult who received the AZD1222 COVID-19 vaccine.

The chain links TRBV3-1 (or the pseudogene TRBV3-2) to TRBJ1-1, with D maybe TRBD1 (6 bases). This CDR3 contains 14 residues. V was pared by 6 bases and J by 1 base, with 12 bases between. CDR1 and CDR2 (germline): LGHDT, YNNKEL (reference sequence). CDR3 region: CASRRDRPNTEAFF. The CDR3, as DNA: TGTGCCAGCAGACGAGACAGGCCGAACACTGAAGCTTTCTTT.

In its sample, this clone ranks as hyperexpanded (1% or more). V is TRBV28 and J is TRBJ2-1, with 8 bases identical to TRBD2. The germline CDR1 and CDR2 sequences are MDHEN and SYDVKM. V trimming: 6 bases; J trimming: 9 bases; junction bases outside the gene matches: 10. CDR3 length: 14 amino acids. The CDR3 region is CASSIGLAGSEQFF. In DNA, the CDR3 is TGTGCCAGCAGCATCGGACTAGCTGGATCTGAGCAGTTCTTC.

The rearrangement uses TRBV3-1 (or the pseudogene TRBV3-2) and TRBJ1-6; perhaps TRBD1 as D (5 bases). V was trimmed by 3 bases and J by 6 bases, leaving 12 bases between them. The CDR3 spans 15 residues. Germline assignment: CDR1 LGHDT and CDR2 YNNKEL (reference sequence). As DNA, the CDR3 is TGTGCCAGCAGCCAGGGTAGGGGCTTTAATTCACCCCTCCACTTT. Encoded protein: CASSQGRGFNSPLHF.

The gene calls are TRBV12-3 or TRBV12-4 and TRBJ1-2; a possible D gene is TRBD1 (6 bases). The V end was cut by 8 bases, the J end by 0 bases, with 10 bases between. CDR3 length equals 13 residues. The CDR3, as DNA: TGTGCCAGCCGCCCAGGGGCTAACTATGGCTACACCTTC. This sequence encodes CASRPGANYGYTF.

The genes are TRBV4-3 and TRBJ1-4; D remains unclear. The V and J ends lost 4 bases and 5 bases respectively, with 14 bases between them. The CDR3 is 15 amino acids. CDR1 LGHNA and CDR2 YSLEER come from the germline V gene. The CDR3, as DNA: TGCGCCAGCAGCCCGACCAGTGCGAGAAATGAAAAACTGTTTTTT. Translating gives CASSPTSARNEKLFF.